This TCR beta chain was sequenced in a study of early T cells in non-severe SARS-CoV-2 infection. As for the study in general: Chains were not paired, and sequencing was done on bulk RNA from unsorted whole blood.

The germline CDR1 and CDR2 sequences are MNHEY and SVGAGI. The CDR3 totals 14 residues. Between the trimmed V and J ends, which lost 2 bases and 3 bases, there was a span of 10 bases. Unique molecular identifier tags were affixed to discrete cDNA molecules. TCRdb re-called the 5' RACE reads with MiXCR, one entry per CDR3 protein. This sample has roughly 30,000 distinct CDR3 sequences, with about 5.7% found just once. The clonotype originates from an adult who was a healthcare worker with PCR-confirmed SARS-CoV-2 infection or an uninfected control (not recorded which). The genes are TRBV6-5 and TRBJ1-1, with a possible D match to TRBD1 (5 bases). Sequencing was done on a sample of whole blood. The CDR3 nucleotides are TGTGCCAGCAGTTACCAGGGATTATACACTGAAGCTTTCTTT. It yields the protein CASSYQGLYTEAFF.